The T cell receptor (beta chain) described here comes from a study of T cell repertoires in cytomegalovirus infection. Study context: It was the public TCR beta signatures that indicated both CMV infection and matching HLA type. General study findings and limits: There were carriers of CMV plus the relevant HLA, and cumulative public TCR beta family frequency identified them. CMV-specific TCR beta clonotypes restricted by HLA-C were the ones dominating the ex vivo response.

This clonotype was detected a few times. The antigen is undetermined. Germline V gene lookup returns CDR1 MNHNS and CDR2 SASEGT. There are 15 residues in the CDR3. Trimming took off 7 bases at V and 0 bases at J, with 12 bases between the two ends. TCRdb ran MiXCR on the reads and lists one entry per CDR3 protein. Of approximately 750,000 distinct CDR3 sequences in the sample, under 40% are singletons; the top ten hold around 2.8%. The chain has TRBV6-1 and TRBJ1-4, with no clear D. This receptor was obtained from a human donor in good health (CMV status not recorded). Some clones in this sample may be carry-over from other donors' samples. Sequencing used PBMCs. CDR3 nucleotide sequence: TGTGCCAGCACTCCGCTTGGATCAACTAATGAAAAACTGTTTTTT. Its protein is CASTPLGSTNEKLFF.